Below, one T cell receptor (beta chain) is given with its context. The antigen is unknown. V gave up 4 bases and J gave up 10 bases, with 11 bases separating them. CDR1 is SQVTM, CDR2 ANQGSEA, per germline. The CDR3 loop spans 11 amino acids. Clones were read by immunoSEQ multiplex PCR, and TCRdb kept only the in-frame ones, dropping some. Of fewer than 55,000 clones in the sample, about 90% were seen once. The sample is drawn from a study of cytomegalovirus exposure and HLA in healthy donors. Points from the study as a whole: A later analysis found first-cohort TCR clusters tended to co-occur in the approximately 110 validation repertoires.

The clonotype comes from a young man in good health and CMV-seronegative. Sequencing was performed on PBMCs. V is TRBV29-1 and J is TRBJ2-1; tentative D call: TRBD1 (6 bases). This CDR3 reads CSVGGPGEQFF. The CDR3, as DNA: TGCAGCGTTGGGGGGCCGGGAGAGCAGTTCTTC.